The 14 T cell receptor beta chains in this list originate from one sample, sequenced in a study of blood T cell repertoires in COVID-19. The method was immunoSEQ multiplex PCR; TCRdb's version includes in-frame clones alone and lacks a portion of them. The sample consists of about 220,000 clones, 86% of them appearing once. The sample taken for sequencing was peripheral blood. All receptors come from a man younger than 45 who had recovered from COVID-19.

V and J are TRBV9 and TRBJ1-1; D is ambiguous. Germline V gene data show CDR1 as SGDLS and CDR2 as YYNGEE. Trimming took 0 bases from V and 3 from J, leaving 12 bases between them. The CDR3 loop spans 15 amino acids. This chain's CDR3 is CASSVDPGLDTEAFF. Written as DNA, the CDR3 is TGTGCCAGCAGCGTAGATCCGGGATTGGACACTGAAGCTTTCTTT.

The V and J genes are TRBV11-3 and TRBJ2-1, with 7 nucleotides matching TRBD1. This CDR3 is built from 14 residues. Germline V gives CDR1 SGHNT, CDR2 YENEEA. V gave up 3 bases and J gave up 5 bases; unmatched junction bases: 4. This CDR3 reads CASSLTGMNNEQFF. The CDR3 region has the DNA TGTGCCAGCAGCTTGACAGGGATGAACAATGAGCAGTTCTTC.

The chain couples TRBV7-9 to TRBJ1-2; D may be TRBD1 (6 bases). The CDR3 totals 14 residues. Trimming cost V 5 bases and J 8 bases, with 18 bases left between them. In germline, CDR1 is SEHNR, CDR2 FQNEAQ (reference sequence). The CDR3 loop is CASSPGDGRRGYTF. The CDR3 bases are TGTGCCAGCAGCCCAGGGGACGGGCGGCGGGGCTACACCTTC.

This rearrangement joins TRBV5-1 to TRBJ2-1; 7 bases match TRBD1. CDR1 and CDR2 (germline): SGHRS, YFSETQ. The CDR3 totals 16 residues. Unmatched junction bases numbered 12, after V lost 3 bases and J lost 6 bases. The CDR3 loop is CASSSNRQGAGNEQFF. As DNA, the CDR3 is TGCGCCAGCAGCTCCAACAGACAGGGAGCCGGCAATGAGCAGTTCTTC.

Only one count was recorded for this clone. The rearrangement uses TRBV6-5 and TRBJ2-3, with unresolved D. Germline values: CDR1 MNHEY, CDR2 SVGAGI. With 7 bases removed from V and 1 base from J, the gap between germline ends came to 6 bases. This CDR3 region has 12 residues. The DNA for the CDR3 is TGTGCCAGCATGCAGGGCACAGATACGCAGTATTTT. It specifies CASMQGTDTQYF.

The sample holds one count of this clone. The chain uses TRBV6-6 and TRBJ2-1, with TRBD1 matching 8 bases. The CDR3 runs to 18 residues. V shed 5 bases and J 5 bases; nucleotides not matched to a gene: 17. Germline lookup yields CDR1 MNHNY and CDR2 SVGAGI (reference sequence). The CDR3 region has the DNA TGTGCCAGCAGTCCGCGGGGACAGGTGAATTTGGGAGACAATGAGCAGTTCTTC. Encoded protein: CASSPRGQVNLGDNEQFF.

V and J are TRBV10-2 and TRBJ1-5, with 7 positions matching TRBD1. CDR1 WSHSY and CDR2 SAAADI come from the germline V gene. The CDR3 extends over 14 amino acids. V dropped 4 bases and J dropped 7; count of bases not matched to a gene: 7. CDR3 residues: CASSGAGGRQPQHF. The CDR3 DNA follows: TGCGCCAGCAGTGGGGCAGGGGGTAGGCAGCCCCAGCATTTT.

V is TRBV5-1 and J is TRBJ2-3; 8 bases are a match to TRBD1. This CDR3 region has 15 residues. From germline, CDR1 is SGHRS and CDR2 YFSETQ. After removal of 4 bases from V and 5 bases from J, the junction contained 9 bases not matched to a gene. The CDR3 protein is CASSLEQGEVDTQYF. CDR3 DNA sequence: TGCGCCAGCAGCCTAGAACAGGGGGAGGTAGATACGCAGTATTTT. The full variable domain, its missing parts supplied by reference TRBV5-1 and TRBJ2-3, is KAGVTQTPRYLIKTRGQQVTLSCSPISGHRSVSWYQQTPGQGLQFLFEYFSETQRNKGNFPGRFSGRQFSNSRSEMNVSTLELGDSALYLCASSLEQGEVDTQYFGPGTRLTVL.

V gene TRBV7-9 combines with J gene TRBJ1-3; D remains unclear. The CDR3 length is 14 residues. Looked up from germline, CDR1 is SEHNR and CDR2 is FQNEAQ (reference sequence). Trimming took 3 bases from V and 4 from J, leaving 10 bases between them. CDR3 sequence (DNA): TGTGCCAGCAGCTTTCTCGGGTCCGGAAACACCATATATTTT. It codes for CASSFLGSGNTIYF.

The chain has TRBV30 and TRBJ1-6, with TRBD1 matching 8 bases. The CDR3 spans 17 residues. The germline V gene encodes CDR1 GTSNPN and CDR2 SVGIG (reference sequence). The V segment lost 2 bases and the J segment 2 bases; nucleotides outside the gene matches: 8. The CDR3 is CAWSPGRGPPYNSPLHF. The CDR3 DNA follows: TGTGCCTGGAGTCCCGGCAGGGGGCCCCCCTATAATTCACCCCTCCACTTT.

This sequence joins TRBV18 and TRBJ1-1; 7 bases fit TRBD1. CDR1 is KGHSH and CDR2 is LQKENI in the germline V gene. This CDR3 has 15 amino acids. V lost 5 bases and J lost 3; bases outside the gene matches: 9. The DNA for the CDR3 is TGTGCCAGCTCAATCCGACAGGGAGGTGACACTGAAGCTTTCTTT. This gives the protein CASSIRQGGDTEAFF.

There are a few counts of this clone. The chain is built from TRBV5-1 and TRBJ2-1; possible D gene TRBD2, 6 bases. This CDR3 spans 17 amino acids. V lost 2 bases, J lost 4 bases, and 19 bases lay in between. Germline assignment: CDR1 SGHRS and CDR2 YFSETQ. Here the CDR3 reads CASSLQLGTYFYNEQFF. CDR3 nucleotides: TGCGCCAGCAGCTTACAACTCGGGACTTATTTTTACAATGAGCAGTTCTTC.

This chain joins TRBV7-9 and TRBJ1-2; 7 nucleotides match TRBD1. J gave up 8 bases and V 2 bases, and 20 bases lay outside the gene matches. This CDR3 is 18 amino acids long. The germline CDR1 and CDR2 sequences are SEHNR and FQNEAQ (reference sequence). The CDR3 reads CASSLNRTGGIRQRGYTF. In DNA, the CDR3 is TGTGCCAGCAGCTTAAACAGGACAGGCGGCATTCGGCAACGGGGCTACACCTTC.

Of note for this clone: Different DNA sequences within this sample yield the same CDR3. CDR3 sequence (DNA): TGTGCCAGCAGCCGTACAGGGAACACCGGGGAGCTGTTTTTT. Translation gives CASSRTGNTGELFF. The genes are TRBV6-5 and TRBJ2-2; tentatively, D is TRBD1 (5 bases). Germline V lookup: CDR1 MNHEY, CDR2 SVGAGI. The CDR3 extends over 14 amino acids. Trimming pared 6 bases from V and 1 base from J, leaving 9 bases between.